This T cell receptor (beta chain) was identified during a study of T cell responses to AZD1222 COVID-19 vaccine. CDR3 length: 15 amino acids. Germline CDR1 is SGDLS and CDR2 is YYNGEE. With 0 bases removed from V and 4 bases from J, the gap between germline ends came to 14 bases. Measured with immunoSEQ multiplex PCR; TCRdb has only the in-frame clones, and not every one. The table records 80,000 to 95,000 clones, around 92% of them present only once. The source of this sequence is an adult in good health. This rearrangement joins TRBV9 to TRBJ2-7; D gene uncertain. The source material was peripheral blood, sampled on day 0 of AZD1222 vaccination. This chain's CDR3 is CASSVVAGDLYEQYF. Here the CDR3 DNA reads TGTGCCAGCAGCGTAGTAGCCGGAGACCTATACGAGCAGTACTTC.